Described below is a single T cell receptor (beta chain) sequence and its context. The specificity of this receptor is unknown. Base-call qualities are not available, and no considerably larger clone is one nucleotide away. The data originate from a study of cytotoxic CD8 clonotypes in ibrutinib-treated CLL (dated by TCRdb to about 2021). Broadly, across the study: The cohort was composed of roughly ten relapsed/refractory and around 15 treatment-naive patients; IGHV unmutated status was identified in 17 patients. Longitudinal samples were obtainable from 26 of the 86 participants in the trial. On average, each sample yielded roughly 250,000 productive templates and under 95,000 productive rearrangements. Every sample from remission and from progressive disease was obtained while the patients were still on ibrutinib. Cryopreserved peripheral blood mononuclear cells were obtained before treatment, at response, and at either sustained remission or disease progression. Partial responses were observed in about 25 patients and complete responses in 2; after a median follow-up of around 68 months, remission was maintained in approximately 15 patients and progression was observed in about twelve. The response samples were drawn at a median of around eleven months into treatment, with a range of about 6 to 40 months. The study at large found these results: At ibrutinib response clonality went up, during sustained remission it held steady, and at progression it dropped back toward baseline. Sustained-remission and progressing patients did not have matched sampling times, and lymph node repertoires were not examined. Public clonotypes were found to be uncommon and were observed to contract or remain stable during treatment; the increase in clonality was shown to reflect expansion of private clonotypes at ibrutinib response. Baseline clonality was found to be higher than that of age-matched healthy donors and was strongly correlated with circulating CD8+ T-cell counts.

The sample's time point label is to be understood as: progressive disease on ibrutinib. For TCR beta library preparation, approximately 1.8 micrograms of genomic DNA was extracted from cryopreserved PBMCs. Longitudinal blood samples from CLL patients receiving ibrutinib monotherapy were subjected to high-throughput TCR beta sequencing. The patients took part in an open-label, single-center phase 2 trial of ibrutinib monotherapy. On a MiSeq, deep resolution sequencing aimed for a depth between 1 in 1 million and 1 in 200,000 T cells, with each clonotype covered roughly 10x on average. TCR beta libraries were generated with the immunoSEQ hsTCRB Kit. The study's processing was this. ImmunoSEQ Data Assistant and ImmunoSEQ Analyzer were used for data analysis, and V, D and J genes were assigned according to IMGT definitions. Clonality, which ranges from 0 to 1, was calculated by subtracting the normalized Shannon entropy of productive rearrangement frequencies from one. Public clonotype analysis was restricted to overrepresented clonotypes comprising at least 0.05% of each patient's repertoire. Thirteen repertoires from age-matched healthy donors, obtained from immuneACCESS, served as clonality controls. Sourced from immuneACCESS, this table was stored by TCRdb with only in-frame sequences that have V and J called. A share of the clones is absent; for the studies checked, an unresolved V gene accounts for under half, and the remainder has no known explanation. V and J calls plus clone size are reproduced from that table; the DNA served to infer D and trimming. The sample table records nearly 300,000 clones; 70% to 80% of these occur just once. Of the sample, about 5.7% falls within the top ten clones.

V is shortened by 3 bases, J by 6 bases, and the region joining them spans 17 bases. Its CDR3 holds 15 amino acids, cysteine through phenylalanine. Of the read, only the CDR3 DNA is kept; its 45 bases are in frame from base 1. For CDR1 and CDR2, the germline V gene lists MDHEN and SYDVKM. The starting material was PBMCs, obtained at disease progression, from a patient treated with ibrutinib. The clonotype comes from a human donor with chronic lymphocytic leukemia. The rearranged chain carries TRBV28 and TRBJ2-5, with TRBD2 as a weak D call on 6 bases. For the CDR3, the sequence is CASSFGGAGQKTQYF. The DNA is TGTGCCAGCAGTTTTGGAGGGGCAGGTCAAAAGACCCAGTACTTC.